This T cell receptor (beta chain) was identified during a study of blood T cells in healthy people across ages. Comment on this clonotype: This may be a read error: a much more frequent sequence differs by one nucleotide.

Together with a sample-barcoded 5' primer, a J-beta primer mix was included in a second PCR lasting about 6 to 11 cycles. TCRdb recomputed calls from the 5' RACE reads with MiXCR, one row per CDR3 protein. The repertoire includes more than 1,000,000 distinct CDR3 sequences, around 25% of them detected once, and around 0.75% sits in the top ten. Germline CDR1 and CDR2: SQVTM and ANQGSEA. The CDR3 consists of 12 residues. These sequences were also reported in another study, on T cells of mothers and their children.

The origin of this receptor is a girl aged 2 to 9 in good health. The sample was blood. The genes are TRBV29-1 and TRBJ2-3; D is ambiguous. In DNA, the CDR3 is TGCAGCGTTGAAGATGGCGCAGATACGCGGTATTTT. Translated, it gives CSVEDGADTRYF.